This T cell receptor (beta chain) was identified during a study of CXCR3-negative and CXCR3-positive naive CD8 T cells. Details on this clonotype: As yet, its antigen is unknown.

Each CD8+ T cell subset was flow-sorted in triplicate. Every sort contained 300,000 cells. The naive CD8+ gate required CD45RO-CCR7+CD27+CD95- phenotype. UMI labels and 5' RACE were used to prepare the TRB cDNA libraries. TCRdb reprocessed the 5' RACE reads, keeping one entry per CDR3 protein, no DNA. This listing includes about 90,000 distinct CDR3 sequences. CDR3 length: 14 residues. The germline CDR1 and CDR2 sequences are DFQATT and SNEGSKA (reference sequence). General study findings and limits: Naive subsets did not differ in surface CD5, and TRB CDR3 properties served to infer TCR strength.

The sample comprised naive CXCR3- CD8+ T cells from blood. As to subset: CD45RO-CCR7+CD27+CD95- naive CD8+ T cells lacking CXCR3 (TNR3-). The genes are TRBV20-1 and TRBJ2-5; TCRdb reports TRBD1, a call that lacks DNA to check it against. The sequence came from a human donor in good health. Some clones in this sample may be carry-over from other donors' samples. CDR3 sequence: CSARAFSGQETQYF.